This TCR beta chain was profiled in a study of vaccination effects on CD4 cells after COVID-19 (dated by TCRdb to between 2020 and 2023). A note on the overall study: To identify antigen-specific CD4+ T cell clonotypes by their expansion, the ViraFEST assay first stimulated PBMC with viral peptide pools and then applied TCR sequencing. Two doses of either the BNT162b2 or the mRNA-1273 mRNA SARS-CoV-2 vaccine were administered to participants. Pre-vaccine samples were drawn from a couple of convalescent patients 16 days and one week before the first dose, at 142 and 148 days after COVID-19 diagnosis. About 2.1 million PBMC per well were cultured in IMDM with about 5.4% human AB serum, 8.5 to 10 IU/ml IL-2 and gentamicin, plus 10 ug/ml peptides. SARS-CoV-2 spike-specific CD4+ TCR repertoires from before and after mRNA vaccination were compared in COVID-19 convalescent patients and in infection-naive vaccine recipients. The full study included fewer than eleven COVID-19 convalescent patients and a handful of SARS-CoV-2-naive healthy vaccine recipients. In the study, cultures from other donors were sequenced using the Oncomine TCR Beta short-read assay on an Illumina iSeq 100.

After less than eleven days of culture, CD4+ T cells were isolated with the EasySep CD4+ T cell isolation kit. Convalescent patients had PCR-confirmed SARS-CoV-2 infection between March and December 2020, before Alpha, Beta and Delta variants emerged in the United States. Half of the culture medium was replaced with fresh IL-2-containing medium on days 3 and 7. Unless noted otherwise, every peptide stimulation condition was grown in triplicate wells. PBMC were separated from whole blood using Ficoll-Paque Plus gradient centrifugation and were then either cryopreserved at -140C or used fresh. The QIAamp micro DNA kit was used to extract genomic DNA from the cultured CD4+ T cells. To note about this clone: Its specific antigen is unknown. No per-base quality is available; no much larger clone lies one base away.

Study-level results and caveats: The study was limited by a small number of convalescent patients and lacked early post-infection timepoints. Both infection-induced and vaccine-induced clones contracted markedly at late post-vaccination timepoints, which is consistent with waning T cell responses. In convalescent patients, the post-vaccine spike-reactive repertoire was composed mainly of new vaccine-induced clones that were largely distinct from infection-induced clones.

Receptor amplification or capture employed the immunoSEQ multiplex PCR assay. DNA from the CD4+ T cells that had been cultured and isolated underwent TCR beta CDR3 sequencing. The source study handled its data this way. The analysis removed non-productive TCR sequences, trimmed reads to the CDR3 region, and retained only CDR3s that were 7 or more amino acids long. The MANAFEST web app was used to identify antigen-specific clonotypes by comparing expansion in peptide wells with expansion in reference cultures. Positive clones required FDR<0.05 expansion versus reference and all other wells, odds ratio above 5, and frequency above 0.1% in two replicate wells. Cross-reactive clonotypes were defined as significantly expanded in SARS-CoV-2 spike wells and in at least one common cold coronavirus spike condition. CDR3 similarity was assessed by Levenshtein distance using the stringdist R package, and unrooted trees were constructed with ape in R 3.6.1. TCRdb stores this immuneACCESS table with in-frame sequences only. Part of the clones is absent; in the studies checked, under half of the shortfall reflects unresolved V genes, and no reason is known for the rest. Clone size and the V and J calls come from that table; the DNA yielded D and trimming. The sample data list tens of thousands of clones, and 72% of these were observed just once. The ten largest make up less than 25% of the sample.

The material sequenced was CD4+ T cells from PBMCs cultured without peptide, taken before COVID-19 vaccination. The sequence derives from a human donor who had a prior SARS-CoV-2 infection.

The CDR3 here reads CASRWGSANEQYF. The nucleotides read TGCGCCAGCAGGTGGGGATCGGCCAACGAGCAGTACTTC. The chain is made from TRBV10-2 and TRBJ2-7, with the D gene not confidently named. Its CDR3 holds 13 amino acids, cysteine through phenylalanine. Only the CDR3 portion is preserved as DNA: 39 bases, with reading frame beginning at the first base. CDR1 and CDR2 are read off the germline V gene as WSHSY and SAAADI. Trimming removed 6 bases from V and 5 bases from J, leaving 14 bases between the germline ends.